These 20 T cell receptor beta chains were all obtained from the same sample, sequenced in a study of blood T cell repertoires in COVID-19. Sequencing used immunoSEQ multiplex PCR; TCRdb keeps in-frame clones, though not all of them. This sample has a few hundred thousand clones, with over 75% found just once. The sequenced material came from peripheral blood. These TCRs come from a woman aged 50 to 65 who had recovered from COVID-19.

The chain couples TRBV5-1 to TRBJ1-2; 9 bases match TRBD1. From germline, CDR1 is SGHRS and CDR2 YFSETQ. V trimming: 4 bases; J trimming: 6 bases; junction bases outside the gene matches: 7. This CDR3 has 14 amino acids. The CDR3 reads CASSLQGAQDGYTF. CDR3 DNA sequence: TGCGCCAGCAGCCTACAGGGGGCGCAGGATGGCTACACCTTC.

The chain couples TRBV30 to TRBJ2-3; D remains unclear. Trimming cost V 2 bases and J 0 bases, with 6 bases left between them. Germline CDR1 is GTSNPN and CDR2 is SVGIG (reference sequence). The CDR3 totals 13 residues. In DNA form, the CDR3 reads TGTGCCTGGAGTAAATATAGCACAGATACGCAGTATTTT. This encodes CAWSKYSTDTQYF. Filled out from reference TRBV30 and TRBJ2-3, the complete variable domain reads SQTIHQWPATLVQPVGSPLSLECTVEGTSNPNLYWYRQAAGRGLQLLFYSVGIGQISSEVPQNLSASRPQDRQFILSSKKLLLSDSGFYLCAWSKYSTDTQYFGPGTRLTVL.

V gene TRBV19 combines with J gene TRBJ2-1; tentatively, D is TRBD2 (6 bases). CDR1 and CDR2 from the germline V gene are LNHDA and SQIVND (reference sequence). There are 11 residues in the CDR3. V lost 10 bases and J 10 bases, leaving 14 bases between the germline ends. As DNA, the CDR3 is TGTGCCACCGGAAACCGGGGGGAGCAGTTCTTC. The encoded protein is CATGNRGEQFF.

The CDR3, as DNA: TGTGCCAGCTCACCATTAGGACAAACCAACACTGAAGCTTTCTTT. It codes for CASSPLGQTNTEAFF. The genes are TRBV18 and TRBJ1-1, with TRBD1 as a possible D gene (5 bases). The CDR3 totals 15 residues. CDR1 KGHSH and CDR2 LQKENI come from the germline V gene. V lost 2 bases and J lost 2, with 12 bases in between.

The rearrangement uses TRBV6-2 or TRBV6-3 and TRBJ2-2; 7 bases fit TRBD2. This CDR3 comprises 15 residues. V lost 4 bases to trimming and J lost 4 bases; unmatched junction nucleotides: 6. CDR1 and CDR2 from the germline V gene are MNHEY and SVGEGT. The CDR3 nucleotides read TGTGCCAGCAGTTTTACCCGGGGGGTCACCGGGGAGCTGTTTTTT. The encoded protein is CASSFTRGVTGELFF.

In its sample, this clone was seen a few times. Other DNA sequences in this sample translate to the same CDR3. The J gene is TRBJ2-7, the V gene TRBV6-1, with a weak D call TRBD2 (6 bases). Trimming cost V 3 bases and J 2 bases, with 11 bases left between them. The CDR3 totals 14 residues. Germline V gene sequence: CDR1 MNHNS, CDR2 SASEGT. CDR3 nucleotides: TGTGCCAGCAGTGATACCGGGGGACCCTACGAGCAGTACTTC. Translated, it gives CASSDTGGPYEQYF.

V and J are TRBV5-4 and TRBJ1-2; a possible D gene is TRBD1 (5 bases). This CDR3 has 14 residues. V lost 9 bases, J lost 3 bases, and 18 bases lay in between. Germline values: CDR1 SGHNT, CDR2 YYREEE (reference sequence). The CDR3 bases are TGTGCCACAACCGGGACTCAACTTTACTATGGCTACACCTTC. Its translation is CATTGTQLYYGYTF.

The rearrangement uses TRBV6-5 and TRBJ2-5; possibly TRBD1 for D (6 bases). V gave up 5 bases and J gave up 2 bases, with 15 bases separating them. CDR3 length: 15 amino acids. Germline loops: CDR1 MNHEY, CDR2 SVGAGI. The CDR3 reads CASSPSRDTQETQYF. The CDR3 DNA sequence: TGTGCCAGCAGTCCGAGCCGGGACACACAAGAGACCCAGTACTTC.

The chain carries TRBV12-3 or TRBV12-4 and TRBJ1-1; no definite D call. This CDR3 is 13 amino acids long. Deletions cut 6 bases from V and 7 bases from J, with 15 bases between. The CDR3 DNA reads TGTGCCAGCAGCGAGACGGGATTTCTTGAAGCTTTCTTT. It is translated as CASSETGFLEAFF.

The chain couples TRBV4-3 to TRBJ2-5, with 10 bases matching TRBD2. J gave up 7 bases and V 0 bases, and 11 bases lay outside the gene matches. Per the germline V gene, CDR1 is LGHNA and CDR2 is YSLEER. This CDR3 comprises 17 residues. The CDR3, as DNA: TGCGCCAGCAGCCAAGATCCCCTAAGCGGGGGGGTCGGGACCCAGTACTTC. Translated: CASSQDPLSGGVGTQYF.

The CDR3 nucleotides read TGTGCCAGCAGTTACCAATCCGGGACTAGTTTTAGTGAGCAGTTCTTC. It translates to CASSYQSGTSFSEQFF. The chain joins TRBV6-5 to TRBJ2-1; the match to TRBD2 covers 8 bases. Germline-derived CDR1 and CDR2 are MNHEY and SVGAGI. The junction had 12 bases not matched to a gene; V was cut back by 2 bases and J by 9 bases. The CDR3 spans 16 residues.

The rearrangement links TRBV30 to TRBJ1-1, with D perhaps TRBD1 (5 bases). Germline V gives CDR1 GTSNPN, CDR2 SVGIG (reference sequence). The CDR3 has 13 amino acids. V was clipped by 2 bases and J by 0 bases, with 7 bases between them. The CDR3 is CAWSPGMNTEAFF. Written as DNA, the CDR3 is TGTGCCTGGAGTCCAGGGATGAACACTGAAGCTTTCTTT.

The gene calls are TRBV19 and TRBJ1-5; D unclear. The germline gives CDR1 LNHDA, CDR2 SQIVND (reference sequence). There are 15 residues in the CDR3. Deletions cut 1 base from V and 5 bases from J, with 12 bases between. The CDR3 nucleotides are TGTGCCAGTAGTATAGGTGGCCGCCGCCATCAGCCCCAGCATTTT. Amino acid sequence: CASSIGGRRHQPQHF. The variable domain in full, with the rest retrieved from reference TRBV19 and TRBJ1-5, is DGGITQSPKYLFRKEGQNVTLSCEQNLNHDAMYWYRQDPGQGLRLIYYSQIVNDFQKGDIAEGYSVSREKKESFPLTVTSAQKNPTAFYLCASSIGGRRHQPQHFGDGTRLSIL.

This clone was observed once. The chain joins TRBV27 to TRBJ2-7; D ambiguous. Trimming removed 4 bases from V and 7 bases from J, with 14 bases in between. In germline, CDR1 is MNHEY, CDR2 SMNVEV (reference sequence). CDR3 length: 13 amino acids. CDR3 bases: TGTGCCAGCAGTTCCTCAACCTTCGGTGAGCAGTACTTC. Its translation: CASSSSTFGEQYF.

This sequence joins TRBV6-6 and TRBJ1-3, with TRBD1 identical over 7 bases. Germline values: CDR1 MNHNY, CDR2 SVGAGI (reference sequence). V was pared by 5 bases and J by 3 bases, with 13 bases of the junction left unmatched. The CDR3 has 17 residues. The CDR3 coding sequence is TGTGCCAGCAGTCTCCGAAACTACAGGGGTAGTGGAAACACCATATATTTT. This sequence encodes CASSLRNYRGSGNTIYF.

This clone was seen ten or more times. This rearrangement joins TRBV2 to TRBJ2-2; D is ambiguous. CDR1 is SNHLY, CDR2 FYNNEI, per germline. CDR3 size: 13 residues. Between the trimmed V and J ends, which lost 4 bases and 0 bases, there was a span of 3 bases. CDR3 sequence (DNA): TGTGCCAGCAGTGCGGCGAACACCGGGGAGCTGTTTTTT. Its protein product is CASSAANTGELFF.

The chain combines TRBV4-1 with TRBJ2-1; TRBD2 aligns across 12 bases. J gave up 7 bases and V 1 base, and 14 bases lay outside the gene matches. The CDR3 covers 19 residues. Germline CDR1 MGHRA, CDR2 YSYEKL. The CDR3 DNA sequence: TGCGCCAGCAGCCAAGTCGGGCTAGCGGGAGGGCCGTTTGGTAATGAGCAGTTCTTC. Amino acid sequence: CASSQVGLAGGPFGNEQFF.

Here the CDR3 DNA reads TGTGCCACCAGTGGCGGACAGGGTTCCTACAATGAGCAGTTCTTC. Amino acids: CATSGGQGSYNEQFF. The J gene is TRBJ2-1, the V gene TRBV24-1; TRBD1 matches at 8 bases. The CDR3 is 15 amino acids. Germline V gene data show CDR1 as KGHDR and CDR2 as SFDVKD. V gave up 5 bases and J gave up 1 base; unmatched junction bases: 3.

This clone was recorded at least ten times. The chain uses TRBV19 and TRBJ2-7, with 8 positions matching TRBD1. Germline trimming cut 5 bases from V and 3 bases from J; bases unmatched to any gene: 3. This CDR3 is built from 13 residues. Per the germline V gene, CDR1 is LNHDA and CDR2 is SQIVND (reference sequence). The CDR3 here is CASSSTGGYEQYF. Written as DNA, the CDR3 is TGTGCCAGTAGTTCAACAGGGGGCTACGAGCAGTACTTC.

V is TRBV7-2 and J is TRBJ1-5, with a tentative D call TRBD1 (5 bases). Trimming shortened V by 5 bases and J by 4 bases, and 6 bases separated the two germline ends. CDR3 size: 12 residues. Germline V gives CDR1 SGHTA, CDR2 FQGNSA. In DNA, the CDR3 is TGTGCCAGCAGCCCAGGGAATCAGCCCCAGCATTTT. Residues: CASSPGNQPQHF.